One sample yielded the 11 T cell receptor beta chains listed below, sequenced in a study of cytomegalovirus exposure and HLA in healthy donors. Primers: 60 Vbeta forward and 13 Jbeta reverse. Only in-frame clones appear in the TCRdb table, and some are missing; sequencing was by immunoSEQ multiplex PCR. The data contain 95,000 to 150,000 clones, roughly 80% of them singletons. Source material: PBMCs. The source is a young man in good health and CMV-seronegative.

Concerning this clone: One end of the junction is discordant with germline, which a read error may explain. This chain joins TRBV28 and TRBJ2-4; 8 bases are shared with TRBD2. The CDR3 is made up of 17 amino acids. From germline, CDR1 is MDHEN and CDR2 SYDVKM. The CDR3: CASSLGLAFLAKNSQYF. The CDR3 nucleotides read TGTGCCAGCAGTTTAGGACTAGCCTTCCTAGCCAAAAACAGTCAGTACTTC. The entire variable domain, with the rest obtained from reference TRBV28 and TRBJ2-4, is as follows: DVKVTQSSRYLVKRTGEKVFLECVQDMDHENMFWYRQDPGLGLRLIYFSYDVKMKEKGDIPEGYSVSREKKERFSLILESASTNQTSMYLCASSLGLAFLAKNSQYFGAGTRLSVL.

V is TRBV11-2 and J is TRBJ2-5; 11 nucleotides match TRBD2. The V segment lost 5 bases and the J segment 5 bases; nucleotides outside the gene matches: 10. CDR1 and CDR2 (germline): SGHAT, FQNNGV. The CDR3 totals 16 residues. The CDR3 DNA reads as TGTGCCAGCAGCCCCCGAGTAGCGGGGGGGATTGAGACCCAGTACTTC. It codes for CASSPRVAGGIETQYF.

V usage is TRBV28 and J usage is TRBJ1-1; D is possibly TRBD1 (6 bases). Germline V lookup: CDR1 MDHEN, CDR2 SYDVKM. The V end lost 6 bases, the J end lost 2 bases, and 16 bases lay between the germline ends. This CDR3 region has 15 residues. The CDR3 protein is CASRWGRQENTEAFF. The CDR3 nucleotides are TGTGCCAGCAGATGGGGCAGACAGGAAAACACTGAAGCTTTCTTT.

Here the CDR3 reads CASSQDPTSGGGSTDTQYF. CDR3 DNA: TGCGCCAGCAGCCAAGATCCAACTAGCGGGGGAGGGTCCACAGATACGCAGTATTTT. This sequence joins TRBV4-3 and TRBJ2-3, with 11 nucleotides matching TRBD2. Germline CDR1 is LGHNA and CDR2 is YSLEER. V was pared by 0 bases and J by 2 bases, with 10 bases of the junction left unmatched. The CDR3 has 19 amino acids.

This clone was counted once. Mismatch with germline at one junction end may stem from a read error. DNA of the CDR3: TGTGCCAGCAGCAAGGACAGGGGGTTCTCTGGGGCCAACGGCCTGACTTTC. As protein: CASSKDRGFSGANGLTF. The J gene is TRBJ2-6, the V gene TRBV5-4; 10 positions match TRBD1. Germline assignment: CDR1 SGHNT and CDR2 YYREEE (reference sequence). This CDR3 region has 17 residues.

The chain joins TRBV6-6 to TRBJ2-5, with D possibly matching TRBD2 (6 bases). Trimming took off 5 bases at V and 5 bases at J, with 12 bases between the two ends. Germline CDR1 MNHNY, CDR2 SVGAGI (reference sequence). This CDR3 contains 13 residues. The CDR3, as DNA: TGTGCCAGCAGTGCGGGGCCCCGGGAGACCCAGTACTTC. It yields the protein CASSAGPRETQYF.

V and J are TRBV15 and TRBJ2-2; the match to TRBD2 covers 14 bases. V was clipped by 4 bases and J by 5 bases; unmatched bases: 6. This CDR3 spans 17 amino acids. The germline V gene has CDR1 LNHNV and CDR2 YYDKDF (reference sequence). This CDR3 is CATSTGLAGAGTGELFF. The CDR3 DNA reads TGTGCCACCAGCACGGGACTAGCGGGGGCGGGAACCGGGGAGCTGTTTTTT.

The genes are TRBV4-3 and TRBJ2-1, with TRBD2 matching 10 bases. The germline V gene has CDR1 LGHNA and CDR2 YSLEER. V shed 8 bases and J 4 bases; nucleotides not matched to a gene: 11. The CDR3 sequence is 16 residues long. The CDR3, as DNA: TGCGCCAGCCATCCCGGGACTAGCGATCTTTACAATGAGCAGTTCTTC. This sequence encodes CASHPGTSDLYNEQFF.

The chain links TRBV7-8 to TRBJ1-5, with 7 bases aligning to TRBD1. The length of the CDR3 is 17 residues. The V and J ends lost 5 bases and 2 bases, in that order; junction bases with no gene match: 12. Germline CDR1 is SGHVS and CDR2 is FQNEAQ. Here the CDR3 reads CASSDRDRGRGNQPQHF. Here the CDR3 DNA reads TGTGCCAGCAGCGACCGGGACAGAGGACGGGGCAATCAGCCCCAGCATTTT.

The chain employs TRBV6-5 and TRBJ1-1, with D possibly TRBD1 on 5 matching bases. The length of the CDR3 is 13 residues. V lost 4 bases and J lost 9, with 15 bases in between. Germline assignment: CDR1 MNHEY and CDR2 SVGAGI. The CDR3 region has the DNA TGTGCCAGCAGTTTAGACGGAGGGGTACAAGCTTTCTTT. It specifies CASSLDGGVQAFF.

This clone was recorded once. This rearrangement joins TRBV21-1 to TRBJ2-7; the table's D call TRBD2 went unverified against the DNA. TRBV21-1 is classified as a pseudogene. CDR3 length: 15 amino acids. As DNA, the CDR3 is TGTGCCAGCAGCACTCGGTCCCTTCTATACTACGAGCAGTACTTC. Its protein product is CASSTRSLLYYEQYF.